The 24 T cell receptor beta chains below were found in one sample sequenced in a study of neoadjuvant nivolumab and ipilimumab in lung cancer. Measured with immunoSEQ multiplex PCR; TCRdb has only the in-frame clones, and not every one. The table includes 40,000 to 55,000 clones, around 88% detected once. This specimen was blood, taken before neoadjuvant nivolumab, alone or with ipilimumab. These receptors all stem from an adult with non-small cell lung cancer. Some clones in this sample may be carry-over from other donors' samples.

This chain connects TRBV5-4 to TRBJ2-2; D not resolved. The CDR3 has 16 residues. V lost 4 bases and J 0 bases, leaving 13 bases between the germline ends. Germline values: CDR1 SGHNT, CDR2 YYREEE (reference sequence). DNA for the CDR3: TGTGCCAGCAGCAACCGGAGAGGCTCGAACACCGGGGAGCTGTTTTTT. The encoded protein is CASSNRRGSNTGELFF.

The V and J genes are TRBV6-5 and TRBJ2-7; 9 bases line up with TRBD2. V was clipped by 6 bases and J by 5 bases; unmatched bases: 8. Germline V gives CDR1 MNHEY, CDR2 SVGAGI. This CDR3 is 14 amino acids long. The CDR3 sequence: CASRRGTSLNEQYF. The CDR3, as DNA: TGTGCCAGCAGACGGGGGACTAGCCTAAACGAGCAGTACTTC.

The chain links TRBV19 to TRBJ2-7, with TRBD1 matching 8 bases. This CDR3 comprises 15 residues. Trimming took 2 bases from V and 0 from J; bases not matched to a gene: 3. Germline lookup yields CDR1 LNHDA and CDR2 SQIVND (reference sequence). In nucleotides, the CDR3 is TGTGCCAGTAGTATAAAAGGACAGGGCTCCTACGAGCAGTACTTC. Its protein product is CASSIKGQGSYEQYF.

This chain uses TRBV15 with TRBJ2-1, with D unclear. This CDR3 is built from 17 residues. In germline, CDR1 is LNHNV, CDR2 YYDKDF (reference sequence). The ends were cut back, 1 base at V and 10 bases at J, with 23 bases in the middle. In DNA, the CDR3 is TGTGCCACCAGCAGAGGGCAACTAAACAACAGACTTCCCGAGCAGTTCTTC. Translation gives CATSRGQLNNRLPEQFF.

The V and J genes are TRBV5-7 and TRBJ2-2; D ambiguous. TRBV5-7 is reported as an ORF; its role is uncertain. This CDR3 comprises 13 residues. V dropped 0 bases and J dropped 5 bases, with 5 bases sitting between them. The CDR3 nucleotides are TGTGCCAGCAGCTTGGGTGGGACCGGGGAGCTGTTTTTT. Amino acid sequence: CASSLGGTGELFF.

The V call is TRBV11-2, the J call TRBJ2-2; D uncertain. Germline values: CDR1 SGHAT, CDR2 FQNNGV. The ends were cut back, 0 bases at V and 7 bases at J, with 9 bases in the middle. The CDR3 contains 14 residues. The CDR3 here is CASSLDYMNGELFF. The CDR3 DNA reads as TGTGCCAGCAGCTTAGATTACATGAACGGGGAGCTGTTTTTT.

This CDR3 is CASSPGQTNQPQHF. The CDR3 DNA sequence: TGTGCCAGCAGCCCCGGACAGACTAATCAGCCCCAGCATTTT. This chain joins TRBV7-9 and TRBJ1-5, with a weak D call TRBD1 (6 bases). V gave up 5 bases and J gave up 4 bases, with 12 bases separating them. Germline CDR1 SEHNR, CDR2 FQNEAQ (reference sequence). The CDR3 contains 14 residues.

The chain carries TRBV30 and TRBJ1-1; maybe TRBD1 (5 bases). The V end lost 8 bases, the J end lost 4 bases, and 14 bases lay between the germline ends. The CDR3 is made up of 12 amino acids. Germline CDR1 GTSNPN, CDR2 SVGIG (reference sequence). The CDR3 DNA reads as TGTGCCCTTATCGGGGGGGGCACTGAAGCTTTCTTT. This codes for CALIGGGTEAFF.

This clone was seen only a few times. The V call is TRBV10-2, the J call TRBJ1-2; D unclear. The CDR3 totals 12 residues. The V gene's germline CDR1 is WSHSY and CDR2 SAAADI. Trimming took 2 bases from V and 4 from J, leaving 5 bases between them. The CDR3 reads CASSEAGYGYTF. CDR3 nucleotide sequence: TGCGCCAGCAGTGAGGCTGGCTATGGCTACACCTTC.

The chain combines TRBV6-1 with TRBJ1-3; D remains ambiguous. CDR1 is MNHNS, CDR2 SASEGT, per germline. The CDR3 covers 12 residues. V gave up 9 bases and J gave up 4 bases, with 10 bases separating them. CDR3 bases: TGTGCCAGTTCCCCAAGGGGAAACACCATATATTTT. This gives the protein CASSPRGNTIYF.

This clone has just one count. The chain recombines TRBV11-1 with TRBJ2-1; 7 bases match TRBD2. The CDR3 length is 15 residues. The germline V gene encodes CDR1 SGHAT and CDR2 FQDESV (reference sequence). V was clipped by 1 base and J by 9 bases; unmatched bases: 9. Here the CDR3 DNA reads TGTGCCAGCAGCTTAGGGGACTACTTCGGGGGTGAGCAGTTCTTC. Translating it yields CASSLGDYFGGEQFF.

The chain has TRBV28 and TRBJ2-3, with 9 nucleotides matching TRBD2. The CDR3 extends over 17 amino acids. J gave up 6 bases and V 8 bases, and 18 bases lay outside the gene matches. Looked up from germline, CDR1 is MDHEN and CDR2 is SYDVKM. CDR3 nucleotides: TGTGCCAGCGGCCGCAGAATAGCGGGAGAAGCCAGGGATACGCAGTATTTT. The encoded protein is CASGRRIAGEARDTQYF.

V usage is TRBV7-6 and J usage is TRBJ2-2, with D maybe TRBD2 (6 bases). Trimming stripped 8 bases from V and 7 bases from J, with 11 bases between. This CDR3 spans 12 amino acids. Germline V gene data show CDR1 as SGHVS and CDR2 as FNYEAQ. The CDR3 DNA follows: TGTGCCAGCGGCGGGGAGGTCGGGGAGCTGTTTTTT. Its protein is CASGGEVGELFF.

CDR3 bases: TGTGCCAGCACCCGACAGACATCCTACGAGCAGTACTTC. Translation gives CASTRQTSYEQYF. The chain links TRBV6-1 to TRBJ2-7; D possibly corresponds to TRBD1 (5 bases). CDR3 length: 13 amino acids. With 7 bases removed from V and 1 base from J, the gap between germline ends came to 11 bases. Looked up from germline, CDR1 is MNHNS and CDR2 is SASEGT.

The genes are TRBV5-1 and TRBJ2-1; 7 bases fit TRBD1. Germline values: CDR1 SGHRS, CDR2 YFSETQ. V lost 3 bases, J lost 6 bases, and 6 bases stayed unmatched. CDR3 size: 14 residues. Here the CDR3 DNA reads TGCGCCAGCAGCTCCTCAGGGGGTCCCAATGAGCAGTTCTTC. Its translation: CASSSSGGPNEQFF. Complete variable domain (other parts from reference TRBV5-1 and TRBJ2-1): KAGVTQTPRYLIKTRGQQVTLSCSPISGHRSVSWYQQTPGQGLQFLFEYFSETQRNKGNFPGRFSGRQFSNSRSEMNVSTLELGDSALYLCASSSSGGPNEQFFGPGTRLTVL.

The genes are TRBV5-4 and TRBJ2-1; 8 nucleotides match TRBD2. The CDR3 has 15 amino acids. Trimming took 4 bases from V and 6 from J; bases not matched to a gene: 9. Germline V gene sequence: CDR1 SGHNT, CDR2 YYREEE (reference sequence). The CDR3 nucleotides read TGTGCCAGCAGCCCTCCCGGCGGGAGGATCAATGAGCAGTTCTTC. Its translation is CASSPPGGRINEQFF.

J is TRBJ2-2 and V is TRBV7-9; possible D gene TRBD1, 7 bases. CDR1 SEHNR and CDR2 FQNEAQ come from the germline V gene (reference sequence). CDR3 size: 15 residues. The V end was cut by 5 bases, the J end by 0 bases, with 10 bases between. As DNA, the CDR3 is TGTGCCAGCAGCCGCGGGACAGCGAACACCGGGGAGCTGTTTTTT. Amino acids: CASSRGTANTGELFF.

CDR3 sequence: CASSLAGQPSTDTQYF. CDR3 nucleotides: TGTGCCAGCAGTTTAGCGGGCCAGCCCAGCACAGATACGCAGTATTTT. This chain connects TRBV6-5 to TRBJ2-3; TRBD2 agrees at 7 bases. The CDR3 runs to 16 residues. Germline V lookup: CDR1 MNHEY, CDR2 SVGAGI. V lost 4 bases to trimming and J lost 0 bases; unmatched junction nucleotides: 7.

This clone was counted a single time. The rearrangement uses TRBV7-9 and TRBJ2-5; D not resolved. The germline CDR1 and CDR2 sequences are SEHNR and FQNEAQ (reference sequence). V was shortened by 5 bases and J by 4 bases, with 14 bases between the two germline ends. CDR3 size: 14 residues. CDR3 sequence: CASSLSVLGETQYF. CDR3 sequence (DNA): TGTGCCAGCAGCCTATCGGTCCTGGGAGAGACCCAGTACTTC. Full variable domain (rest looked up from reference TRBV7-9 and TRBJ2-5): DTGVSQNPRHKITKRGQNVTFRCDPISEHNRLYWYRQTLGQGPEFLTYFQNEAQLEKSRLLSDRFSAERPKGSFSTLEIQRTEQGDSAMYLCASSLSVLGETQYFGPGTRLLVL.

The V and J genes are TRBV18 and TRBJ2-1; D not certain. This CDR3 has 15 residues. Trimming shortened V by 6 bases and J by 6 bases, and 18 bases separated the two germline ends. Germline V lookup: CDR1 KGHSH, CDR2 LQKENI. The CDR3 DNA is TGTGCCAGCTCCGCCCAGCTATCAGGTGGCAATGAGCAGTTCTTC. Translation: CASSAQLSGGNEQFF.

The chain links TRBV7-2 to TRBJ2-7; 12 positions agree with TRBD1. This CDR3 contains 17 residues. V was clipped by 1 base and J by 7 bases; unmatched bases: 11. CDR1 and CDR2 from the germline V gene are SGHTA and FQGNSA. The CDR3 nucleotides read TGTGCCAGCAGCTTAGATCAAGGGGGACAGGGGGCAAGAGAGCAGTACTTC. Amino acids: CASSLDQGGQGAREQYF.

This rearrangement joins TRBV7-9 to TRBJ2-3, with D possibly TRBD2 on 6 matching bases. Germline V lookup: CDR1 SEHNR, CDR2 FQNEAQ (reference sequence). Trimming took 2 bases from V and 2 from J, leaving 14 bases between them. The CDR3 spans 16 residues. The CDR3 reads CASSLRASVPTDTQYF. The CDR3 nucleotides read TGTGCCAGCAGCTTAAGGGCTAGCGTTCCCACAGATACGCAGTATTTT.

V usage is TRBV10-2 and J usage is TRBJ2-3, with 7 bases matching TRBD2. This CDR3 contains 13 residues. Unmatched junction bases numbered 7, after V lost 7 bases and J lost 6 bases. Germline loops: CDR1 WSHSY, CDR2 SAAADI. CDR3 region: CASMRTRWDTQYF. The CDR3 nucleotides read TGCGCCAGCATGCGGACTAGGTGGGATACGCAGTATTTT.

The chain has TRBV6-4 and TRBJ2-1; 12 bases fit TRBD2. CDR3 size: 15 residues. The trim removed 3 bases at V and 8 bases at J, leaving 5 bases unmatched. The V gene's germline CDR1 is MRHNA and CDR2 SNTAGT. CDR3 protein: CASSETSGSLDEQFF. Here the CDR3 DNA reads TGTGCCAGCAGTGAGACTAGCGGGAGTTTGGATGAGCAGTTCTTC.